Below, 8 T cell receptor beta chains from the same sample are listed, as sequenced in a study of blood T cell repertoires in COVID-19. TCRdb's table, derived via immunoSEQ multiplex PCR, lists solely in-frame clones and lacks some. Found here are around 170,000 clones, 88% of them singletons; the top ten hold around 25%. Source material: peripheral blood. The receptor source for this set is a man aged 60-69 years with acute or convalescent COVID-19.

This chain joins TRBV6-5 and TRBJ2-5; 7 positions match TRBD1. Germline CDR1 and CDR2: MNHEY and SVGAGI. The CDR3 has 15 amino acids. V was pared by 5 bases and J by 2 bases, with 8 bases of the junction left unmatched. CDR3 bases: TGTGCCAGCAGTACTACAGGGGACCGACAAGAGACCCAGTACTTC. This codes for CASSTTGDRQETQYF.

The chain is built from TRBV30 and TRBJ1-5; TRBD1 agrees at 11 bases. The germline V gene has CDR1 GTSNPN and CDR2 SVGIG (reference sequence). The CDR3 has 14 residues. V trimming: 5 bases; J trimming: 5 bases; junction bases outside the gene matches: 5. The CDR3 protein is CAWGQGARDQPQHF. The CDR3 coding sequence is TGTGCCTGGGGACAGGGGGCGAGGGATCAGCCCCAGCATTTT.

This clone showed up just a few times. The chain uses TRBV2 and TRBJ1-2; tentatively, D is TRBD1 (6 bases). Deletions cut 6 bases from V and 3 bases from J, with 11 bases between. Germline V gene sequence: CDR1 SNHLY, CDR2 FYNNEI. This CDR3 is built from 13 residues. The CDR3 region has the DNA TGTGCCAGCAGAGGGGACAATCACTATGGCTACACCTTC. This translates into CASRGDNHYGYTF. The whole variable domain, remainder taken from reference TRBV2 and TRBJ1-2, is EPEVTQTPSHQVTQMGQEVILRCVPISNHLYFYWYRQILGQKVEFLVSFYNNEISEKSEIFDDQFSVERPDGSNFTLKIRSTKLEDSAMYFCASRGDNHYGYTFGSGTRLTVV.

The chain combines TRBV10-3 with TRBJ2-2, with TRBD2 identical over 8 bases. The CDR3 sequence is 18 residues long. CDR1 and CDR2 (germline): ENHRY, SYGVKD. V lost 0 bases and J lost 0; bases outside the gene matches: 6. The CDR3 coding sequence is TGTGCCATCAGTGAGTCCCACCTAGCGGGTTCGAACACCGGGGAGCTGTTTTTT. Amino acids: CAISESHLAGSNTGELFF.

The chain combines TRBV4-1 with TRBJ1-2; D may be TRBD1 (6 bases). This CDR3 is 15 amino acids long. Between the trimmed V and J ends, which lost 0 bases and 3 bases, there was a span of 11 bases. From germline, CDR1 is MGHRA and CDR2 YSYEKL. The CDR3 DNA reads TGCGCCAGCAGCCAAGATGGGGGCGCGGACTATGGCTACACCTTC. Its protein is CASSQDGGADYGYTF.

This clone has just a few counts. CDR3 in amino acids: CASSAPGITEAFF. The CDR3 DNA reads TGTGCCAGCAGTGCTCCGGGGATAACTGAAGCTTTCTTT. This chain connects TRBV6-2 or TRBV6-3 to TRBJ1-1; no firm D call. CDR1 and CDR2 from the germline V gene are MNHEY and SVGEGT. Trimming removed 5 bases from V and 5 bases from J, with 12 bases in between. The CDR3 sequence is 13 residues long.

The chain employs TRBV7-9 and TRBJ2-7; D might be TRBD2 (5 bases). V lost 3 bases and J lost 3, with 15 bases in between. Per the germline V gene, CDR1 is SEHNR and CDR2 is FQNEAQ (reference sequence). The CDR3 sequence is 15 residues long. In DNA form, the CDR3 reads TGTGCCAGCAGCTTTGGGCTGGGAGCCCTCTACGAGCAGTACGTC. As protein: CASSFGLGALYEQYV.

The chain has TRBV27 and TRBJ2-3, with a weak D call TRBD1 (5 bases). Germline loops: CDR1 MNHEY, CDR2 SMNVEV (reference sequence). The V and J ends lost 10 bases and 7 bases respectively, with 15 bases between them. The length of the CDR3 is 12 residues. In DNA form, the CDR3 reads TGTGCCATTGGTCTGGGGCCACATACGCAGTATTTT. It is translated as CAIGLGPHTQYF.